The 12 T cell receptor beta chains listed next were all sequenced from one sample in a study of early stage breast cancer tumors. Clones were sequenced by immunoSEQ multiplex PCR, and TCRdb holds only the in-frame ones, with some missing. In the table there are about 69,000 clones, approximately 80% of which are singletons. Source material: blood. Source of these receptors: a person aged 40-50 years with breast cancer.

The rearrangement uses TRBV28 and TRBJ2-2; the match to TRBD2 covers 8 bases. V was pared by 4 bases and J by 4 bases, with 11 bases of the junction left unmatched. CDR3 length equals 17 residues. CDR1 and CDR2 (germline): MDHEN, SYDVKM. The CDR3 here is CASSSAEAGGPTGELFF. CDR3 in DNA: TGTGCCAGCAGTTCTGCTGAGGCGGGAGGACCCACCGGGGAGCTGTTTTTT.

This clone was recorded once. The V gene is TRBV5-1, the J gene TRBJ2-7; 9 positions agree with TRBD1. Germline CDR1 reads SGHRS; CDR2 reads YFSETQ. The CDR3 contains 15 residues. V shed 0 bases, J shed 6 bases, and the junction held 7 bases outside the gene matches. The CDR3 DNA reads as TGCGCCAGCAGCTTGGCCCCGGGACAGGGAGGCGAGCAGTACTTC. It yields the protein CASSLAPGQGGEQYF.

The chain combines TRBV6-1 with TRBJ1-5, with 8 nucleotides matching TRBD1. The junction had 5 bases not matched to a gene; V was cut back by 4 bases and J by 6 bases. The CDR3 runs 14 residues. CDR1 is MNHNS and CDR2 is SASEGT in the germline V gene. The CDR3 sequence: CASSVETGVQPQHF. CDR3 in DNA: TGTGCCAGCAGTGTGGAGACAGGGGTTCAGCCCCAGCATTTT.

This chain uses TRBV7-9 with TRBJ1-1, with no clear D. Germline values: CDR1 SEHNR, CDR2 FQNEAQ (reference sequence). Trimming stripped 0 bases from V and 4 bases from J, with 9 bases between. The CDR3 has 14 residues. Here the CDR3 DNA reads TGTGCCAGCAGCTTAGCGTTTGGGAGCACTGAAGCTTTCTTT. Translation: CASSLAFGSTEAFF.

V usage is TRBV7-9 and J usage is TRBJ2-4; TRBD1 is a possible D gene (6 bases). This CDR3 is 15 amino acids long. Germline CDR1 is SEHNR and CDR2 is FQNEAQ (reference sequence). V shed 4 bases and J shed 0 bases, with 10 bases lying between them. The CDR3 here is CASSSGQLAKNIQYF. CDR3 nucleotide sequence: TGTGCCAGCAGCTCTGGACAGCTAGCCAAAAACATTCAGTACTTC.

V and J are TRBV19 and TRBJ2-3; a possible D gene is TRBD2 (6 bases). Trimming left V 0 bases short and J 2 bases short, with 12 bases between. Germline V gene lookup returns CDR1 LNHDA and CDR2 SQIVND (reference sequence). The CDR3 contains 16 residues. CDR3 region: CASSIDPGLLTDTQYF. The CDR3 nucleotides are TGTGCCAGTAGTATAGACCCGGGACTCCTCACAGATACGCAGTATTTT.

A single count supports this clone. J is TRBJ1-1 and V is TRBV13; a weak D match, TRBD1 (5 bases). CDR3 size: 13 residues. In germline, CDR1 is PRHDT, CDR2 FYEKMQ (reference sequence). Trimming left V 3 bases short and J 8 bases short, with 13 bases between. The CDR3 loop is CASSFGQVKEAFF. In DNA, the CDR3 is TGTGCCAGCAGCTTCGGACAAGTAAAGGAAGCTTTCTTT. The complete variable domain, with remaining parts taken from reference TRBV13 and TRBJ1-1, reads AAGVIQSPRHLIKEKRETATLKCYPIPRHDTVYWYQQGPGQDPQFLISFYEKMQSDKGSIPDRFSAQQFSDYHSELNMSSLELGDSALYFCASSFGQVKEAFFGQGTRLTVV.

This clone was detected once. The J gene is TRBJ2-7, the V gene TRBV7-2; 14 positions agree with TRBD2. The J segment lost 0 bases and the V segment lost 5 bases, leaving 9 bases of the junction unmatched. Germline V gene data show CDR1 as SGHTA and CDR2 as FQGNSA. The CDR3 spans 18 residues. The CDR3 DNA sequence: TGTGCCAGCAGCCTTGGACTAGCGGGAGGCACTAGCTCCTACGAGCAGTACTTC. This gives the protein CASSLGLAGGTSSYEQYF.

The V call is TRBV7-9, the J call TRBJ2-6; the D is unclear. CDR1 and CDR2 from the germline V gene are SEHNR and FQNEAQ (reference sequence). V was shortened by 5 bases and J by 0 bases, with 20 bases between the two germline ends. The CDR3 is made up of 19 amino acids. The CDR3 coding sequence is TGTGCCAGCAGCCCTCCCTGGGGATCTTTTCGCTCTGGGGCCAACGTCCTGACTTTC. Its translation is CASSPPWGSFRSGANVLTF.

The rearrangement links TRBV2 to TRBJ2-7; TRBD2 matches 7 bases. CDR3 length: 14 residues. Per germline, CDR1 SNHLY and CDR2 FYNNEI. V gave up 7 bases and J gave up 2 bases; unmatched junction bases: 8. In nucleotides, the CDR3 is TGTGCCAGCAAAAGACTAGCAACCCCCTACGAGCAGTACTTC. It yields the protein CASKRLATPYEQYF.

The table lists this clone with a count of one. The chain joins TRBV7-3 to TRBJ2-5, with TRBD2 identical over 12 bases. The CDR3 totals 17 residues. Germline V gene lookup returns CDR1 SGHTA and CDR2 FQGTGA. The V gene end was trimmed by 11 bases and the J gene end by 4 bases; junction bases not matched to a gene: 17. CDR3 coding DNA: TGTGCCCACTCCATGGGGCCTAGCGGGAGGGCCATAGAGACCCAGTACTTC. Its translation is CAHSMGPSGRAIETQYF.

This clone is a singleton in its sample. This chain links TRBV14 with TRBJ2-5, with 12 bases fitting TRBD2. Germline CDR1 reads SGHDN; CDR2 reads FVKESK. CDR3 length: 15 residues. Losses at the gene ends were 5 bases for V and 2 bases for J; bases not matched to a gene: 3. The CDR3 here is CASSLGTSGQETQYF. The CDR3 bases are TGTGCCAGCAGCTTAGGGACTAGCGGGCAAGAGACCCAGTACTTC.